This TCR beta chain is drawn from a study of blood T cell repertoires in COVID-19. Study-wide background: Sites across the United States, Italy and Spain contributed samples from acute and convalescent COVID-19.

As processed by the authors: The authors estimated nucleated cell counts from reference gene primer amplification. Profiling relied on immunoSEQ multiplex PCR, and the TCRdb table lists in-frame clones only, not all of them. V and J calls and clone size are given by that table; D and trimming were obtained from the DNA. This table has about 270,000 clones, roughly nine tenths appearing once. The age range of participants was roughly 18 to 90 years, with residence in under 25 US areas. Membership in each cohort depended on participant-reported clinical history. Deletions cut 3 bases from V and 0 bases from J, with 12 bases between. Germline V gene data show CDR1 as SNHLY and CDR2 as FYNNEI. The CDR3 spans 15 residues.

The rearrangement links TRBV2 to TRBJ2-7; perhaps TRBD1 as D (5 bases). This receptor was obtained from a young woman who had recovered from COVID-19. The sequenced sample consisted of PBMCs or T cells enriched from blood (not recorded which). In DNA form, the CDR3 reads TGTGCCAGCAGTGATAGGACAAACTTCTCCTACGAGCAGTACTTC. Its translation is CASSDRTNFSYEQYF.